This TCR beta chain was found in a study of response to subunit inactivated influenza vaccine. MiXCR was run by TCRdb on the RT-PCR reads, yielding one entry per CDR3 protein. Counted here are roughly 700,000 distinct CDR3 sequences, approximately 15% occurring once; the ten biggest clones make up around 6.5%. V was trimmed by 3 bases and J by 4 bases, leaving 12 bases between them. The germline CDR1 and CDR2 sequences are MNHEY and SVGAGI. The CDR3 totals 14 residues. Overall study results and limits: The study's authors posited that every seasonal influenza vaccination enlists few new T cells.

Remarks on this clonotype: Its antigen remains unidentified.

The material was PBMCs from blood, obtained 14 days before vaccination. The clonotype comes from a man between 50 and 59 years old who received an inactivated influenza vaccine. The chain couples TRBV6-5 to TRBJ1-2; perhaps TRBD1 as D (6 bases). The CDR3 DNA is TGTGCCAGCAGTTATGGTACAGGGACCTATGGCTACACCTTC. Encoded protein: CASSYGTGTYGYTF.